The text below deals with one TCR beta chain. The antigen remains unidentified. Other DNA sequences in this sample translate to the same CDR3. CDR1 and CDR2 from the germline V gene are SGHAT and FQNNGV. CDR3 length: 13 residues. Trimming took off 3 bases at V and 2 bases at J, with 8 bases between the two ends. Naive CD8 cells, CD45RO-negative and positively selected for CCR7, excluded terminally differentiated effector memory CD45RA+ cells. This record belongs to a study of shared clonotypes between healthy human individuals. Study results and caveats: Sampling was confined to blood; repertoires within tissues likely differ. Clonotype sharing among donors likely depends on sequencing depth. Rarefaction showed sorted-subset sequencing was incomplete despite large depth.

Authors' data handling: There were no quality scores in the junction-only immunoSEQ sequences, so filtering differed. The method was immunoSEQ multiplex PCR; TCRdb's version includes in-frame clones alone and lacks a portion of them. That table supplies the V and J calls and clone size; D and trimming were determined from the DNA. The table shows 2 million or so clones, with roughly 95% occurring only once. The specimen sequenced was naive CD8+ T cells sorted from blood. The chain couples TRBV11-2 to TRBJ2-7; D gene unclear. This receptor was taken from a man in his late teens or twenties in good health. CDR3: CASSFDPPYEQYF. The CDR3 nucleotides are TGTGCCAGCAGCTTCGACCCACCCTACGAGCAGTACTTC. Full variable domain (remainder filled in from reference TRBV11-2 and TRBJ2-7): EAGVAQSPRYKIIEKRQSVAFWCNPISGHATLYWYQQILGQGPKLLIQFQNNGVVDDSQLPKDRFSAERLKGVDSTLKIQPAKLEDSAVYLCASSFDPPYEQYFGPGTRLTVT.